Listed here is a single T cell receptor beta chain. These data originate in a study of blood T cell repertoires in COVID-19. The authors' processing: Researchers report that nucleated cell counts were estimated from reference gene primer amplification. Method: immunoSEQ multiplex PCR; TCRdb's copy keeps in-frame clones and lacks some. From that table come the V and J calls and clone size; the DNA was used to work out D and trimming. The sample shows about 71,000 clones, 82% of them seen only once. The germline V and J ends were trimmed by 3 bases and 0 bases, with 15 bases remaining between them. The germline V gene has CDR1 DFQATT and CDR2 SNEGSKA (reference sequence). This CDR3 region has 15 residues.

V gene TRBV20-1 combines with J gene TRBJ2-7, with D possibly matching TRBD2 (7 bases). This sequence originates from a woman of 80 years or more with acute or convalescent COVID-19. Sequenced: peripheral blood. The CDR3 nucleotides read TGCAGTGCTAGTATAGGGGGGGGAAGCTCCTACGAGCAGTACTTC. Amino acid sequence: CSASIGGGSSYEQYF.